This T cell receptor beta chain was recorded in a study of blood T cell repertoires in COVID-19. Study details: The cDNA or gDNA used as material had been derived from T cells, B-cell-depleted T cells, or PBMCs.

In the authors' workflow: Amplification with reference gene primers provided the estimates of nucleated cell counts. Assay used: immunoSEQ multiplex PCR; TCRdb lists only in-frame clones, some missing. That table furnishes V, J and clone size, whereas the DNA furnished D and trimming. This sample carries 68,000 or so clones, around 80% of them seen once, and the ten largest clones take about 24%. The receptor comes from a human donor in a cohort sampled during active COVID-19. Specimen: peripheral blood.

CDR3 region: CASSLTSGGRTDTQYF. The CDR3 DNA follows: TGTGCCAGCAGCTTAACTAGCGGGGGCCGCACAGATACGCAGTATTTT. The V gene is TRBV5-6, the J gene TRBJ2-3; TRBD2 agrees at 11 bases. The trim removed 2 bases at V and 1 base at J, leaving 3 bases unmatched. Germline V gene data show CDR1 as SGHDT and CDR2 as YYEEEE. This CDR3 comprises 16 residues.